Given below is one T cell receptor (beta chain) in context. Its antigen is unknown. The data were taken from a study of human T cells and chemical hapten exposure. Whole-study results and caveats: High-frequency TCRs, those above 1 in 1000, stayed the same after DPC sensitization.

The germline gives CDR1 LGHDT, CDR2 YNNKEL (reference sequence). V was pared by 1 base and J by 4 bases, with 5 bases of the junction left unmatched. This CDR3 has 16 residues. The library tagged each cDNA molecule with unique molecular identifiers. TCRdb reanalysed the 5' RACE reads using MiXCR and keeps one entry per CDR3 protein. The sample comprises roughly 81,000 distinct CDR3 sequences, less than 9.5% of which are singletons, and 2% to 2.5% rests with the top ten. Unfractionated whole blood served as the source for total RNA extraction. The V gene is TRBV3-1, the J gene TRBJ1-5; 9 bases line up with TRBD1. This sequence originates from a male donor in good health. The CDR3 loop is CASSQAGGTGNQPQHF. DNA of the CDR3: TGTGCCAGCAGCCAAGCAGGCGGGACAGGGAATCAGCCCCAGCATTTT.